The 3 T cell receptor beta chains below all came from one sample that was sequenced in a study of cytomegalovirus exposure and HLA in healthy donors. PCR amplification relied on 60 Vbeta primers (plus 13 Jbeta primers). TCRdb keeps only in-frame clones here, not all; method: immunoSEQ multiplex PCR. The repertoire table contains around 190,000 clones. The specimen sequenced was PBMCs. These receptors came from a woman younger than 45 in good health and CMV-seropositive.

Details on this clone: The junction departs from germline at one end; a sequencing error may be responsible. V and J are TRBV29-1 and TRBJ2-7; D is possibly TRBD1 (6 bases). This CDR3 is 12 amino acids long. The germline gives CDR1 SQVTM, CDR2 ANQGSEA. The CDR3 spells CSVSGATYKQYF. The CDR3, as DNA: TGCAGCGTTTCAGGGGCTACCTACAAGCAGTACTTC.

The chain links TRBV2 to TRBJ1-4, with 7 bases aligning to TRBD1. The germline CDR1 and CDR2 sequences are SNHLY and FYNNEI. This CDR3 is 14 amino acids long. V was clipped by 3 bases and J by 7 bases; unmatched bases: 5. CDR3 in amino acids: CASSERQGGEKLFF. Written as DNA, the CDR3 is TGTGCCAGCAGTGAGAGACAGGGAGGTGAAAAACTGTTTTTT.

The rearrangement joins TRBV4-3 to TRBJ2-5; 10 bases line up with TRBD2. The V gene end was trimmed by 0 bases and the J gene end by 4 bases; junction bases not matched to a gene: 5. The CDR3 has 16 amino acids. CDR1 and CDR2 (germline): LGHNA, YSLEER. CDR3: CASSQDIAGGLETQYF. The CDR3 DNA follows: TGCGCCAGCAGCCAAGATATAGCGGGAGGCTTAGAGACCCAGTACTTC.